This T cell receptor beta chain originates from a study of CD8+CD57+ T cells in acquired aplastic anemia. The overall study: Healthy-donor CD4+ cells averaged roughly 9.8 million reads.

The template used for profiling TCR beta VDJ and CDR3 was genomic DNA. TCRdb processed the reads anew with MiXCR; each CDR3 protein has one entry. The table lists hundreds of thousands of distinct CDR3 sequences, about 70% of them singletons. Germline V gives CDR1 DFQATT, CDR2 SNEGSKA (reference sequence). CDR3 length equals 14 residues. The ends were cut back, 7 bases at V and 4 bases at J, with 19 bases in the middle. This chain joins TRBV20-1 and TRBJ1-2; a weak D match, TRBD1 (5 bases). The sample comprised sorted CD4+, CD8+, or CD8+CD57+ T cells (not recorded which) from PBMCs. The clonotype originates from a human donor in good health, serving as a control. CDR3 in DNA: TGCAGTGTTCCCGACGAGGGGTCTGGCTATGGCTACACCTTC. Its protein product is CSVPDEGSGYGYTF.